The 20 T cell receptor beta chains listed next were all sequenced from one sample in a study of T cell repertoires in cytomegalovirus infection. Antigens for these TCRs are unknown. From the reads, TCRdb called clonotypes with MiXCR, one entry per CDR3 protein. This repertoire shows about 330,000 distinct CDR3 sequences, nearly 35% found once; its top ten account for approximately 13%. Sequencing used cultured PBMCs, obtained from culture after CMV antigen stimulation. The origin of the receptors is a human donor in good health (CMV status not recorded). Some clones in this sample may be carry-over from other donors' samples.

V usage is TRBV5-1 and J usage is TRBJ2-3; a weak D match, TRBD2 (5 bases). V lost 2 bases and J lost 4, with 14 bases in between. The germline V gene encodes CDR1 SGHRS and CDR2 YFSETQ. The CDR3 has 15 residues. The CDR3 region has the DNA TGCGCCAGCAGCTTCAGGACTGCGGGCGCAGATACGCAGTATTTT. It translates to CASSFRTAGADTQYF.

This chain uses TRBV24-1 with TRBJ2-3; 8 bases agree with TRBD1. Per the germline V gene, CDR1 is KGHDR and CDR2 is SFDVKD. The V segment lost 0 bases and the J segment 5 bases; nucleotides outside the gene matches: 3. CDR3 length: 15 residues. Here the CDR3 reads CATSDLGTGLDTQYF. In DNA, the CDR3 is TGTGCCACCAGTGATTTGGGGACAGGTCTAGATACGCAGTATTTT.

As DNA, the CDR3 is TGTGCCAGCAGCTTCGAGGACACCTACGAGCAGTACTTC. This codes for CASSFEDTYEQYF. The gene calls are TRBV7-3 and TRBJ2-7, with D possibly being TRBD1 (5 bases). The CDR3 has 13 residues. Germline V CDR1 and CDR2: SGHTA, FQGTGA. Trimming cost V 3 bases and J 2 bases, with 8 bases left between them.

This clonotype was counted at least ten times. This chain links TRBV7-8 with TRBJ2-7, with D hard to call. This CDR3 is built from 13 residues. Germline-derived CDR1 and CDR2 are SGHVS and FQNEAQ. Trimming took off 5 bases at V and 5 bases at J, with 13 bases between the two ends. CDR3 region: CASSHAGGNEQYF. DNA of the CDR3: TGTGCCAGCAGCCATGCCGGCGGCAACGAGCAGTACTTC. The whole variable domain, remainder taken from reference TRBV7-8 and TRBJ2-7, is GAGVSQSPRYKVAKRGQDVALRCDPISGHVSLFWYQQALGQGPEFLTYFQNEAQLDKSGLPSDRFFAERPEGSVSTLKIQRTQQEDSAVYLCASSHAGGNEQYFGPGTRLTVT.

The chain recombines TRBV3-1 with TRBJ2-1, with D possibly TRBD2 on 7 matching bases. The V gene's germline CDR1 is LGHDT and CDR2 YNNKEL (reference sequence). V was trimmed by 3 bases and J by 10 bases, leaving 16 bases between them. The CDR3 has 14 amino acids. CDR3 nucleotide sequence: TGTGCCAGCAGCCACGTAAGGGGGAGGGGCGAGCAGTTCTTC. Protein sequence: CASSHVRGRGEQFF.

This clonotype was seen more than once but under ten times. CDR3 residues: CASSPDGMGNYGYTF. CDR3 bases: TGTGCCAGCAGCCCCGACGGTATGGGAAACTATGGCTACACCTTC. The genes are TRBV7-2 and TRBJ1-2; D uncertain. Germline assignment: CDR1 SGHTA and CDR2 FQGNSA. V lost 5 bases, J lost 2 bases, and 15 bases lay in between. The CDR3 sequence is 15 residues long.

This clonotype was counted between two and nine times. The V call is TRBV20-1, the J call TRBJ2-2; TRBD2 matches at 9 bases. V lost 3 bases to trimming and J lost 3 bases; unmatched junction nucleotides: 8. Germline CDR1 reads DFQATT; CDR2 reads SNEGSKA (reference sequence). This CDR3 is 16 amino acids long. The CDR3 DNA is TGCAGTGCTAGGGGTGGGCGGGAGGGATACACCGGGGAGCTGTTTTTT. Residues: CSARGGREGYTGELFF.

The chain combines TRBV4-3 with TRBJ2-1; D possibly corresponds to TRBD2 (6 bases). The CDR3 runs 16 residues. The germline V gene has CDR1 LGHNA and CDR2 YSLEER. V gave up 0 bases and J gave up 5 bases, with 14 bases separating them. This chain's CDR3 is CASSQEIADAHNEQFF. CDR3 bases: TGCGCCAGCAGCCAAGAAATAGCGGACGCCCACAATGAGCAGTTCTTC.

The table lists this clonotype with a few counts. V gene TRBV19 combines with J gene TRBJ2-2; TRBD1 matches at 7 bases. The junction had 10 bases not matched to a gene; V was cut back by 3 bases and J by 3 bases. The CDR3 runs 17 residues. Per germline, CDR1 LNHDA and CDR2 SQIVND (reference sequence). The CDR3 DNA is TGTGCCAGTAGTATTGGAGGACAGGTGGTACACACCGGGGAGCTGTTTTTT. Encoded protein: CASSIGGQVVHTGELFF.

The rearrangement joins TRBV11-2 to TRBJ1-2; TRBD1 might be the D (6 bases). The CDR3 sequence is 13 residues long. V lost 7 bases, J lost 7 bases, and 16 bases lay in between. Germline values: CDR1 SGHAT, CDR2 FQNNGV. The CDR3 DNA sequence: TGTGCCAGCAACTCCTACAGGGTCGGTGGCTACACCTTC. Protein product: CASNSYRVGGYTF.

This clonotype has more than one count but fewer than ten. The chain recombines TRBV7-2 with TRBJ1-1; D possibly corresponds to TRBD1 (6 bases). Germline V lookup: CDR1 SGHTA, CDR2 FQGNSA. Trimming left V 6 bases short and J 1 base short, with 15 bases between. The CDR3 loop spans 15 amino acids. The CDR3 here is CASSLKGGGNTEAFF. As DNA, the CDR3 is TGTGCCAGCAGTTTAAAGGGGGGGGGGAACACTGAAGCTTTCTTT.

The V call is TRBV29-1, the J call TRBJ1-2; 10 bases line up with TRBD1. V shed 5 bases and J 6 bases; nucleotides not matched to a gene: 6. The CDR3 extends over 13 amino acids. CDR1 is SQVTM, CDR2 ANQGSEA, per germline. The CDR3 nucleotides read TGCAGCGTTATAGGGACAGGGGTAAATGGCTACACCTTC. Translation gives CSVIGTGVNGYTF.

Only one count was recorded for this clonotype. The chain recombines TRBV14 with TRBJ2-1; D may be TRBD2 (5 bases). From germline, CDR1 is SGHDN and CDR2 FVKESK. CDR3 length equals 16 residues. Trimming cost V 1 base and J 0 bases, with 10 bases left between them. The CDR3 DNA sequence: TGTGCCAGCAGCCAAGGAGAGGGCAGCTCCTACAATGAGCAGTTCTTC. Translated: CASSQGEGSSYNEQFF.

This chain connects TRBV28 to TRBJ1-2; D unclear. The CDR3 runs to 11 residues. Germline V CDR1 and CDR2: MDHEN, SYDVKM. Trimming left V 5 bases short and J 8 bases short, with 9 bases between. CDR3 sequence (DNA): TGTGCCAGCAGTCCCGCCCGGGGCTACACCTTC. Translating it yields CASSPARGYTF.

This clonotype was seen only a few times. V usage is TRBV7-9 and J usage is TRBJ2-1; 14 bases map to TRBD2. The V and J ends lost 3 bases and 4 bases, in that order; junction bases with no gene match: 5. This CDR3 comprises 17 residues. From germline, CDR1 is SEHNR and CDR2 FQNEAQ (reference sequence). For the CDR3, the DNA is TGTGCCAGCAGCTTCCCTGGACTAGCGGGAGGATACAATGAGCAGTTCTTC. The encoded protein is CASSFPGLAGGYNEQFF.

This clonotype was found a few times. This chain links TRBV7-8 with TRBJ2-7; tentatively, D is TRBD1 or TRBD2 (6 bases each). The CDR3 sequence is 14 residues long. Trimming removed 1 base at V and 2 bases at J, with 9 bases between. CDR1 SGHVS and CDR2 FQNEAQ come from the germline V gene. The CDR3: CASSLEGGPYEQYF. Written as DNA, the CDR3 is TGTGCCAGCAGCTTAGAGGGGGGACCCTACGAGCAGTACTTC.

The rearrangement joins TRBV20-1 to TRBJ1-1; D is ambiguous. The CDR3 sequence is 11 residues long. CDR1 is DFQATT, CDR2 SNEGSKA, per germline (reference sequence). Written as DNA, the CDR3 is TGCAGCGAGGGCCGGGGCACTGAAGCTTTCTTT. Translated, it gives CSEGRGTEAFF.

This clonotype was recorded a few times. The CDR3 sequence is CASSPSGLGVAYEQYF. DNA for the CDR3: TGTGCCAGCAGCCCTAGTGGGCTGGGAGTTGCCTACGAGCAGTACTTC. This chain joins TRBV7-8 and TRBJ2-7; D possibly corresponds to TRBD2 (5 bases). The V gene's germline CDR1 is SGHVS and CDR2 FQNEAQ. Trimming shortened V by 5 bases and J by 2 bases, and 19 bases separated the two germline ends. The CDR3 has 16 residues.

This clonotype is a singleton in its sample. This chain connects TRBV5-1 to TRBJ2-7, with 9 bases aligning to TRBD2. The CDR3 is 16 amino acids. Germline values: CDR1 SGHRS, CDR2 YFSETQ. V lost 4 bases and J lost 2; bases outside the gene matches: 10. The CDR3 reads CASSPGLALAPYEQYV. The CDR3 DNA follows: TGCGCCAGCAGCCCTGGACTAGCGCTAGCCCCCTACGAGCAGTACGTC.

The sample holds a few counts of this clonotype. This sequence joins TRBV27 and TRBJ2-3; 10 nucleotides match TRBD2. The CDR3 consists of 15 residues. Germline V gene sequence: CDR1 MNHEY, CDR2 SMNVEV (reference sequence). With V trimmed by 6 bases and J by 0 bases, 3 bases remained unmatched. The CDR3 nucleotides read TGTGCCAGCAGCGGTAGCGGGAGGAGCACAGATACGCAGTATTTT. Translation gives CASSGSGRSTDTQYF.